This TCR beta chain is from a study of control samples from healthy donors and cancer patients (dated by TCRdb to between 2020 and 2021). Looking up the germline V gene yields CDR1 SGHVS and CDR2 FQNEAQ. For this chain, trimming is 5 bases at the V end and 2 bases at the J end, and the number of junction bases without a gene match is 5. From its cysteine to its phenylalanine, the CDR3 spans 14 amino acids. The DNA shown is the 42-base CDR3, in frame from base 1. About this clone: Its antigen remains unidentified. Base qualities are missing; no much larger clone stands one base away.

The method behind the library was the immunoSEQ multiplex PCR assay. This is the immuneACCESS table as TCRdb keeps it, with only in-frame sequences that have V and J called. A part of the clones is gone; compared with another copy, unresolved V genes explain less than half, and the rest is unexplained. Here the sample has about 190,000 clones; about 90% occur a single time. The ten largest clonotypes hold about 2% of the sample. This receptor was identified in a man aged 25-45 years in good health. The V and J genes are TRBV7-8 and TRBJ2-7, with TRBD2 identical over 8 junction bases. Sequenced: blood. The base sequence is TGTGCCAGCAGCCCCAGCGGGGGAGCCTACGAGCAGTACTTC. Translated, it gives CASSPSGGAYEQYF.